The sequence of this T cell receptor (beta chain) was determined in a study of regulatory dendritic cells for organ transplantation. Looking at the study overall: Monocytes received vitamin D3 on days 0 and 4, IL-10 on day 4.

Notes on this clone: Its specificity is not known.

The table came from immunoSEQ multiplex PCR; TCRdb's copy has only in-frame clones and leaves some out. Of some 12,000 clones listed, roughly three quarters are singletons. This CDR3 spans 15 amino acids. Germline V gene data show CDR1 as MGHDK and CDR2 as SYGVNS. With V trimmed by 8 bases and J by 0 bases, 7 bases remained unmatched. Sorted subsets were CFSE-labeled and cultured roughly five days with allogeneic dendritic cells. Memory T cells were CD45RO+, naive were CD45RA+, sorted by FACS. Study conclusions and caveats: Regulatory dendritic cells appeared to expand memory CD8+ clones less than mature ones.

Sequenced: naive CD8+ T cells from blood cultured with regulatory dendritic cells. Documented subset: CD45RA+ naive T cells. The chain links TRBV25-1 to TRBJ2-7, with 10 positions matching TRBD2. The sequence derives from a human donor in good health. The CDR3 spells CASSGLAENSYEQYF. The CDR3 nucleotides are TGTGCCAGCTCTGGACTAGCGGAAAACTCCTACGAGCAGTACTTC.